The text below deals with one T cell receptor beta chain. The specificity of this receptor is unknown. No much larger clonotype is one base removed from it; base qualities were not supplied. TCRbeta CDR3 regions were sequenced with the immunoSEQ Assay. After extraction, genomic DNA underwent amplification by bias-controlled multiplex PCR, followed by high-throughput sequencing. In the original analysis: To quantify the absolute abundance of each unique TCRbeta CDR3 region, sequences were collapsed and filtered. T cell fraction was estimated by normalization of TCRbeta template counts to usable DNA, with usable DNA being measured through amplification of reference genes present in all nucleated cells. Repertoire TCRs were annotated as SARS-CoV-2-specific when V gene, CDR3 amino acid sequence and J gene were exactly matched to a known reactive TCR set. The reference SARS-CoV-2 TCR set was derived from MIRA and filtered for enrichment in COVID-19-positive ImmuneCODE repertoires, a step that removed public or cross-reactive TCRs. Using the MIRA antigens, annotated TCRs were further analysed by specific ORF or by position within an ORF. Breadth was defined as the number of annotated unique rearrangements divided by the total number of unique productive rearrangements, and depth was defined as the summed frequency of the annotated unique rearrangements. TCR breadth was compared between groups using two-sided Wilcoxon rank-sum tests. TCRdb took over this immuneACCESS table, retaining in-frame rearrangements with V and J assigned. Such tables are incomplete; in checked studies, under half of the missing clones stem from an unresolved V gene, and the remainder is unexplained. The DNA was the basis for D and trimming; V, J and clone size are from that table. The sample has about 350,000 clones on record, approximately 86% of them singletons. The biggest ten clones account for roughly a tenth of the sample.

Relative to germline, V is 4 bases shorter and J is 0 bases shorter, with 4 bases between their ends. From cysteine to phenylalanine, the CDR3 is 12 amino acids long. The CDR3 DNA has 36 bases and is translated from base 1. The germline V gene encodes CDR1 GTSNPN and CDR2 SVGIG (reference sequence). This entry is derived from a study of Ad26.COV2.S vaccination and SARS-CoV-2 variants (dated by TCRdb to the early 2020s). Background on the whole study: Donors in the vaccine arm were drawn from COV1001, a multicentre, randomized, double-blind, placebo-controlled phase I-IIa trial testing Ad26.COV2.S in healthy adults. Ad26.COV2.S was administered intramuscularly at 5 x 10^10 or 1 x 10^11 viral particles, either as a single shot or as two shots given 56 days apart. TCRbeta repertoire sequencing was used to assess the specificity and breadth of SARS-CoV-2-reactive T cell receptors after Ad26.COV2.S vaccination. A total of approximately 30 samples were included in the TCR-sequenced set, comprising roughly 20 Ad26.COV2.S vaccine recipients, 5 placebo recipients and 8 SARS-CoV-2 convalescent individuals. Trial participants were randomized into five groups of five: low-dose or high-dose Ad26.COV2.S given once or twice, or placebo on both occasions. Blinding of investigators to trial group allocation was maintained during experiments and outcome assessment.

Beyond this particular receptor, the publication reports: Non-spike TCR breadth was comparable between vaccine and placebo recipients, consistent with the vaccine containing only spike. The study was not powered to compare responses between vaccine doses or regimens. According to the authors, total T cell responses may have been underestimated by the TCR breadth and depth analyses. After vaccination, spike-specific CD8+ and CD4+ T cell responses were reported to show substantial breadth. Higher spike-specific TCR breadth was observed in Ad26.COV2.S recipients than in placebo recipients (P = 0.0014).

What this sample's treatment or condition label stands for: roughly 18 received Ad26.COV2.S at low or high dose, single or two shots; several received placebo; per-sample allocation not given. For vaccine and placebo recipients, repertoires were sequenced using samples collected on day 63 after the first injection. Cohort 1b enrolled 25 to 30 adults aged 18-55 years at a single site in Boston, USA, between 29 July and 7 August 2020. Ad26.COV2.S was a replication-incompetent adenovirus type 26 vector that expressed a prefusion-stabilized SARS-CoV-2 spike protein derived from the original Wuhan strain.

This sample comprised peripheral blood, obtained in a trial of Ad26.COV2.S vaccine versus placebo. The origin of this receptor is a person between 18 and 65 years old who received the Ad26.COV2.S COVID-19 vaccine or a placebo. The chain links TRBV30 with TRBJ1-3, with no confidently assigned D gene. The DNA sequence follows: TGTGCCTGGACAAGCTCTGGAAACACCATATATTTT. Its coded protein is CAWTSSGNTIYF.